A single TCR beta chain is shown here with its context. This sample stems from a study of OX40 agonist ivuxolimab in advanced cancers. Deletions cut 4 bases from V and 2 bases from J, with 15 bases between. Germline assignment: CDR1 MGHRA and CDR2 YSYEKL. This CDR3 is 16 amino acids long. Here immunoSEQ multiplex PCR was the method, and the copy in TCRdb shows in-frame clones only, minus some. The data hold some 90,000 clones, with approximately 89% observed a single time. Blood sampling was done at baseline, cycle 4 day 1, and cycle 7 day 1. This TCR derives from an adult with an advanced solid tumor such as melanoma, head and neck, liver or kidney cancer. The V gene is TRBV4-1, the J gene TRBJ2-1; perhaps D is TRBD1 or TRBD2 (5 bases each). The specimen was CD4+ or CD8+ T cells sorted from blood, collected in a trial of the OX40 agonist ivuxolimab. Written as DNA, the CDR3 is TGCGCCAGCAGCCCCCCGGGGACCGGAACCTACAATGAGCAGTTCTTC. Protein sequence: CASSPPGTGTYNEQFF.